A selection of T cell receptor beta chains follows, all from one sample in a study of OX40 agonist ivuxolimab in advanced cancers. The protocol was immunoSEQ multiplex PCR, while the TCRdb copy is restricted to in-frame clones and leaves out a portion. The table includes tens of thousands of clones, roughly 84% detected once. Source: CD4+ or CD8+ T cells sorted from blood, taken in a trial of the OX40 agonist ivuxolimab. These receptors all stem from an adult with an advanced solid tumor such as melanoma, head and neck, liver or kidney cancer. Each CDR3 is given with its conserved first and last residue. D genes are given only for firm matches. Clone size, where shown, is once, few, many, or a class for clones that have expanded.

D: TRBD2; J: TRBJ2-2; size: -; V: TRBV2; CDR3: CASSDHRLAGPPPNTGELFF; DNA: TGTGCCAGCAGCGACCATCGACTAGCGGGGCCCCCCCCGAACACCGGGGAACTGTTTTTT
D: TRBD1; J: TRBJ1-4; size: -; V: TRBV6-6; CDR3: CASSLPSRDREKLFF; DNA: TGTGCCAGCAGCCTACCGTCCCGGGACAGGGAAAAACTGTTTTTT
D: -; J: TRBJ2-7; size: -; V: TRBV18; CDR3: CASSPGRDPRYEQYF; DNA: TGTGCCAGCTCACCAGGCAGGGACCCTCGTTACGAGCAGTACTTC
D: TRBD1; J: TRBJ2-5; size: few; V: TRBV4-1; CDR3: CASSQDDRGSPDQETQYF; DNA: TGCGCCAGCAGCCAAGACGACAGGGGTTCCCCGGACCAAGAGACCCAGTACTTC
D: -; J: TRBJ1-4; size: -; V: TRBV9; CDR3: CASSVAGLSGEKLFF; DNA: TGTGCCAGCAGCGTCGCGGGCCTGAGTGGGGAAAAACTGTTTTTT
D: -; J: TRBJ2-7; size: -; V: TRBV14; CDR3: CASSQAYEQYF; DNA: TGTGCCAGCAGCCAAGCTTACGAGCAGTACTTC
D: -; J: TRBJ2-5; size: -; V: TRBV7-3; CDR3: CASSAHVQETQYF; DNA: TGTGCCAGCAGCGCGCATGTACAAGAGACCCAGTACTTC
D: -; J: TRBJ2-5; size: -; V: TRBV21-1; CDR3: CASSKEDPSQETQYF; DNA: TGTGCCAGCAGCAAAGAGGATCCCTCCCAAGAGACCCAGTACTTC
D: TRBD1; J: TRBJ1-5; size: -; V: TRBV2; CDR3: CASSADRDGQPQHF; DNA: TGTGCCAGCAGCGCCGACAGGGACGGTCAGCCCCAGCATTTT
D: -; J: TRBJ2-2; size: once; V: TRBV7-3; CDR3: CASSLASRSTGELFF; DNA: TGTGCCAGCAGCTTGGCTAGCAGGAGCACCGGGGAGCTGTTTTTT
D: -; J: TRBJ2-7; size: -; V: TRBV4-1; CDR3: CASSQDRGTNEQYF; DNA: TGCGCCAGCAGCCAAGATAGGGGGACCAACGAGCAGTACTTC
D: -; J: TRBJ2-1; size: -; V: TRBV30; CDR3: CAWNHGQFNEQFF; DNA: TGTGCCTGGAACCATGGACAGTTCAATGAGCAGTTCTTC
D: -; J: TRBJ2-7; size: -; V: TRBV5-4; CDR3: CASSLVGSYEQYF; DNA: TGTGCCAGCAGCTTGGTCGGATCCTACGAGCAGTACTTC
D: TRBD1; J: TRBJ1-5; size: -; V: TRBV7-8; CDR3: CASSYRQGADGPQHF; DNA: TGTGCCAGCAGCTATAGACAGGGGGCGGATGGGCCCCAGCATTTT
D: -; J: TRBJ1-1; size: -; V: TRBV7-9; CDR3: CASSLRTLNTEAFF; DNA: TGTGCCAGCAGCTTAAGGACTCTTAACACTGAAGCTTTCTTT
D: -; J: TRBJ1-4; size: -; V: TRBV28; CDR3: CASSLRRNNEKLFF; DNA: TGTGCCAGCAGTTTGCGACGGAATAATGAAAAACTGTTTTTT
D: TRBD2; J: TRBJ2-7; size: once; V: TRBV4-2; CDR3: CASSFLAGGELYEQYF; DNA: TGTGCCAGCAGCTTTCTAGCGGGGGGCGAACTCTACGAGCAGTACTTC
D: -; J: TRBJ2-2; size: -; V: TRBV5-1; CDR3: CASSLVASSNTGELFF; DNA: TGCGCCAGCAGCTTGGTAGCTAGCTCGAACACCGGGGAGCTGTTTTTT
D: -; J: TRBJ2-2; size: -; V: TRBV7-2; CDR3: CASSLRDSYTGELFF; DNA: TGTGCCAGCAGCCTCCGGGACTCCTACACCGGGGAGCTGTTTTTT
D: TRBD2; J: TRBJ2-2; size: -; V: TRBV28; CDR3: CASNLIAGGRTGELFF; DNA: TGTGCCAGCAACCTTATAGCGGGAGGCAGGACCGGGGAGCTGTTTTTT
D: -; J: TRBJ2-5; size: few; V: TRBV29-1; CDR3: CSVEEPGWEETQYF; DNA: TGCAGCGTTGAAGAACCGGGGTGGGAAGAGACCCAGTACTTC
D: TRBD1; J: TRBJ1-3; size: -; V: TRBV10-1; CDR3: CPVKQGSGNTIYF; DNA: TGCCCTGTCAAACAGGGGTCCGGAAACACCATATATTTT
D: -; J: TRBJ2-7; size: few; V: TRBV30; CDR3: CAWELKGGVDEQYF; DNA: TGTGCCTGGGAATTAAAGGGGGGGGTCGACGAGCAGTACTTC
D: -; J: TRBJ2-7; size: -; V: TRBV28; CDR3: CASSTRTTYEQYF; DNA: TGTGCCAGCAGCACTCGGACCACCTACGAGCAGTACTTC
D: TRBD1; J: TRBJ2-1; size: once; V: TRBV7-2; CDR3: CASSLGPGTEYEQFF; DNA: TGTGCCAGCAGCTTAGGGCCCGGGACAGAGTATGAGCAGTTCTTC